A single sample is the source of the 13 T cell receptor beta chains below, sequenced in a study of blood T cell repertoires in COVID-19 (dated by TCRdb to 2020 to 2021). Library creation used the immunoSEQ multiplex PCR assay. TCRdb carries this immuneACCESS record with in-frame sequences only. Its versions omit some clonotypes, under half of them owing to an unresolved V gene in the studies checked, with the rest unexplained. The sample table contains hundreds of thousands of clones; only one count was recorded for 87% of them. In total, the top ten clones hold roughly 1.9% of the sample. The sequenced sample consisted of PBMCs or T cells enriched from blood (not recorded which). Source of these receptors: a woman in her late teens or twenties with acute COVID-19.

The chain combines TRBV5-6 with TRBJ2-5; no definite D call. V was pared by 6 bases and J by 5 bases, with 8 bases between. From germline, CDR1 is SGHDT and CDR2 YYEEEE. The CDR3 runs to 11 residues. The CDR3 DNA reads TGTGCCAGCACCTCTTTGGAGACCCAGTACTTC. Translated: CASTSLETQYF.

The chain employs TRBV7-2 and TRBJ1-1; D unresolved. Germline V lookup: CDR1 SGHTA, CDR2 FQGNSA. The germline V and J ends were trimmed by 1 base and 5 bases, with 11 bases remaining between them. The CDR3 runs 14 residues. In DNA, the CDR3 is TGTGCCAGCAGCTTAGTGAGAGGGCGGACTGAAGCTTTCTTT. Its translation: CASSLVRGRTEAFF.

This sequence joins TRBV14 and TRBJ1-1; 7 positions match TRBD1. The CDR3 runs to 13 residues. The germline V gene encodes CDR1 SGHDN and CDR2 FVKESK. J was trimmed by 1 base and V by 8 bases; bases with no gene match: 4. CDR3 sequence reads: CASVNRGNTEAFF. Written as DNA, the CDR3 is TGTGCCAGCGTGAACAGGGGGAACACTGAAGCTTTCTTT.

The chain links TRBV5-1 to TRBJ2-5; a weak D match, TRBD2 (7 bases). V was pared by 4 bases and J by 4 bases, with 20 bases between. CDR1 and CDR2 from the germline V gene are SGHRS and YFSETQ. CDR3 size: 16 residues. CDR3 bases: TGCGCCAGCAGCCCTCAGCTGAGGGGGGGGCGAGAGACCCAGTACTTC. This sequence encodes CASSPQLRGGRETQYF.

The chain recombines TRBV19 with TRBJ1-1; 8 bases line up with TRBD1. Germline CDR1 LNHDA, CDR2 SQIVND (reference sequence). With 5 bases clipped from V and 0 bases from J, the junction kept 14 bases outside the gene matches. This CDR3 region has 18 residues. This CDR3 reads CASSPRRTGRLVNTEAFF. Written as DNA, the CDR3 is TGTGCCAGTAGTCCCCGACGGACAGGGCGGCTGGTGAACACTGAAGCTTTCTTT.

This clone came up a few times. The genes are TRBV27 and TRBJ1-4, with no clear D. CDR1 is MNHEY, CDR2 SMNVEV, per germline (reference sequence). The CDR3 covers 13 residues. V lost 5 bases, J lost 8 bases, and 12 bases lay in between. The CDR3 bases are TGTGCCAGCAGTCAAATACAGACAGAAAAACTGTTTTTT. Translation: CASSQIQTEKLFF.

The chain carries TRBV27 and TRBJ1-5; TRBD1 aligns across 8 bases. V was clipped by 0 bases and J by 3 bases; unmatched bases: 7. CDR3 length: 17 amino acids. CDR1 MNHEY and CDR2 SMNVEV come from the germline V gene (reference sequence). DNA for the CDR3: TGTGCCAGCAGTTTATCGATCCCCAGGGGGCTCAATCAGCCCCAGCATTTT. Its translation is CASSLSIPRGLNQPQHF.

The chain uses TRBV30 and TRBJ1-1; possible D gene TRBD1, 5 bases. Germline V gives CDR1 GTSNPN, CDR2 SVGIG (reference sequence). With 1 base removed from V and 4 bases from J, the gap between germline ends came to 10 bases. This CDR3 spans 13 amino acids. The CDR3 is CAWSEGEGTEAFF. DNA of the CDR3: TGTGCCTGGAGTGAAGGGGAAGGCACTGAAGCTTTCTTT.

This clone appeared a single time. The CDR3 bases are TGCGCCAGCAGCTTAATTACTAGCGGGAGATTGAGCGAGCAGTACTTC. Its protein product is CASSLITSGRLSEQYF. The rearrangement uses TRBV5-1 and TRBJ2-7, with 11 bases identical to TRBD2. The germline V gene encodes CDR1 SGHRS and CDR2 YFSETQ. Trimming took 2 bases from V and 6 from J; bases not matched to a gene: 10. The CDR3 loop spans 16 amino acids.

The chain joins TRBV10-3 to TRBJ2-3; perhaps TRBD2 as D (5 bases). V was pared by 5 bases and J by 2 bases, with 14 bases between. CDR1 ENHRY and CDR2 SYGVKD come from the germline V gene. CDR3 length equals 15 residues. This chain's CDR3 is CAISQSGSDTDTQYF. CDR3 nucleotide sequence: TGTGCCATCAGTCAAAGCGGATCTGACACAGATACGCAGTATTTT.

The chain combines TRBV18 with TRBJ2-7; D perhaps matches TRBD2 (5 bases). The CDR3 has 13 residues. Trimming took 9 bases from V and 1 from J, leaving 13 bases between them. Per the germline V gene, CDR1 is KGHSH and CDR2 is LQKENI. The CDR3 bases are TGTGCCAGTGCCGAGGGAGAGTCCTACGAGCAGTACTTC. Its protein is CASAEGESYEQYF.

The chain links TRBV27 to TRBJ1-1; 8 positions agree with TRBD1. The CDR3 is made up of 12 amino acids. Germline V gene data show CDR1 as MNHEY and CDR2 as SMNVEV (reference sequence). The ends lost 11 bases at V and 1 base at J; junction bases unmatched: 3. The CDR3 reads CASGTGNTEAFF. The CDR3 bases are TGTGCCTCGGGGACAGGGAACACTGAAGCTTTCTTT.

The chain carries TRBV6-5 and TRBJ1-1; D gene unclear. The CDR3 is 15 residues long. The ends were cut back, 5 bases at V and 4 bases at J, with 17 bases in the middle. CDR1 is MNHEY, CDR2 SVGAGI, per germline. Here the CDR3 DNA reads TGTGCCAGCAGTCTTCCCACCCAGACGGGCACTGAAGCTTTCTTT. Amino acid sequence: CASSLPTQTGTEAFF.